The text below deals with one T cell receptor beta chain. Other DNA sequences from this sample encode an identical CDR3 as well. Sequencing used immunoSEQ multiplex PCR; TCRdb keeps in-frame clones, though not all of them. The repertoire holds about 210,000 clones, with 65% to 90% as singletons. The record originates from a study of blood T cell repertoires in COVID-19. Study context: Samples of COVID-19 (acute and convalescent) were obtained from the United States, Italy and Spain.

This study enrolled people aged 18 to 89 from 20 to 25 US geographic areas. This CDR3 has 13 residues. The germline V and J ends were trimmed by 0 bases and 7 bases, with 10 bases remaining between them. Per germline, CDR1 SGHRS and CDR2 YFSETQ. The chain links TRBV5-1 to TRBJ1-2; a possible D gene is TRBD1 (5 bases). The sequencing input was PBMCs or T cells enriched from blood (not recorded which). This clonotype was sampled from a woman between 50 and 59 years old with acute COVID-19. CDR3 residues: CASSLGQGLGYTF. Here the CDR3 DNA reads TGCGCCAGCAGCTTGGGGCAGGGCCTTGGCTACACCTTC.